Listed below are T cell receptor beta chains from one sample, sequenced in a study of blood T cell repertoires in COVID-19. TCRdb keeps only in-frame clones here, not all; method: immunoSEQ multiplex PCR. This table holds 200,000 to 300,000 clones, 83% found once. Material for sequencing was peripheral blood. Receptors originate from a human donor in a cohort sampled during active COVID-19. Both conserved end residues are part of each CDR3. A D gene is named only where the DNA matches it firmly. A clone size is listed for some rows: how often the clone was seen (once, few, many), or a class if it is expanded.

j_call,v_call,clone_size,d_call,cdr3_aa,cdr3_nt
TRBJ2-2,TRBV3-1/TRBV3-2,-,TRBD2,CASSPPGAGVNTGELFF,TGTGCCAGCAGCCCACCCGGAGCGGGGGTGAACACCGGGGAGCTGTTTTTT
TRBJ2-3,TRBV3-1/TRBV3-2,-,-,CASSHLRGVSTDTQYF,TGTGCCAGCAGCCACCTCAGGGGCGTAAGCACAGATACGCAGTATTTT
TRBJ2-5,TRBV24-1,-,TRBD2,CATGGTSGRTETQYF,TGTGCCACCGGGGGGACTAGCGGGAGGACTGAGACCCAGTACTTC
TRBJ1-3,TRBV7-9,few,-,CASSLVGASGNTIYF,TGTGCCAGCAGCTTAGTGGGGGCTTCTGGAAACACCATATATTTT
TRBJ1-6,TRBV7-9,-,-,CASSPRDFLMSPLHF,TGTGCCAGCAGCCCAAGGGACTTTTTGATGTCACCCCTCCACTTT
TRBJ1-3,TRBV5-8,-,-,CASSLATDTIYF,TGTGCCAGCAGCTTGGCCACGGACACCATATATTTT
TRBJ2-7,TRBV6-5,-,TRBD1,CASRNRGIGYEQYF,TGTGCCAGCAGAAACAGGGGGATAGGGTACGAGCAGTACTTC
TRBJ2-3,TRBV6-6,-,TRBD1,CASSGPDRGQDTQYF,TGTGCCTCTAGTGGGCCGGACAGGGGACAAGATACGCAGTATTTT
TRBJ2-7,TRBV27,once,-,CASSPSTGPISYEQYF,TGTGCCAGCAGTCCCTCGACAGGCCCGATCTCCTACGAGCAGTACTTC
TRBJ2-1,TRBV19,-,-,CASSMEVQGPKYNEQFF,TGTGCCAGTAGTATGGAGGTCCAGGGGCCGAAGTACAATGAGCAGTTCTTC
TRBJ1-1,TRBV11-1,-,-,CASSLGHSELEAFF,TGTGCCAGCAGCCTCGGACATTCGGAACTTGAAGCTTTCTTT
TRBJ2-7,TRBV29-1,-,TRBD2,CSVVTGGLSYEQYF,TGCAGCGTTGTCACGGGAGGGCTTTCCTACGAGCAGTACTTC
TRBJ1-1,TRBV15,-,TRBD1,CATSRPPGQGDTEAFF,TGTGCCACCAGCAGACCCCCCGGACAGGGAGACACTGAAGCTTTCTTT
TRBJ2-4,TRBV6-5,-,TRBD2,CALKGGRAKNIQYF,TGTGCCTTAAAAGGCGGGAGGGCCAAAAACATTCAGTACTTC
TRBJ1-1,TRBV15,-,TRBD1,CATSRVLNNRGNTEAFF,TGTGCCACCAGCAGAGTCCTTAATAACAGGGGAAACACTGAAGCTTTCTTT
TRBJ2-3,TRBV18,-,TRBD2,CASSPGLAGADTQYF,TGTGCCAGCTCCCCAGGACTAGCGGGAGCTGATACGCAGTATTTT
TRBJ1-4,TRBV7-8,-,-,CASNIQGSNEKLFF,TGTGCCAGTAACATTCAGGGTTCTAATGAAAAACTGTTTTTT
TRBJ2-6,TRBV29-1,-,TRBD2,CSVEISLAGGVRGANVLTF,TGCAGCGTTGAAATCTCTTTAGCGGGAGGCGTCAGGGGGGCCAACGTCCTGACTTTC
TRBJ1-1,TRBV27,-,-,CASSLGRPVFEAFF,TGTGCCAGCAGTTTAGGGAGACCCGTTTTTGAAGCTTTCTTT
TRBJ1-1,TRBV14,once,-,CASSRGVWVTEAFF,TGTGCCAGCAGCCGCGGGGTTTGGGTGACTGAAGCTTTCTTT
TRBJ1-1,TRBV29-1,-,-,CSVGAGRVNTEAFF,TGCAGCGTTGGGGCAGGCAGGGTGAACACTGAAGCTTTCTTT
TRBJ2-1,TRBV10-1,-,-,CASSEIVNNEQFF,TGCGCCAGCAGTGAGATAGTTAACAATGAGCAGTTCTTC
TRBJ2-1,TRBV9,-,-,CASSRDYYNEQFF,TGTGCCAGCAGCCGTGACTATTACAATGAGCAGTTCTTC
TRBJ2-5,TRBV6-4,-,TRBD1,CASSDGTAQETQYF,TGTGCCAGCAGTGATGGGACAGCCCAAGAGACCCAGTACTTC
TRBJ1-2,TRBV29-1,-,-,CSVVANYGYTF,TGCAGCGTTGTAGCTAACTATGGCTACACCTTC
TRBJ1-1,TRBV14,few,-,CASSHSGRSRTEAFF,TGTGCCAGCAGCCACTCAGGGAGGTCGAGGACTGAAGCTTTCTTT
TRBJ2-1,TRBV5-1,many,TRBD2,CASMSALAAGEQFF,TGCGCCAGCATGTCGGCACTAGCGGCCGGGGAGCAGTTCTTC
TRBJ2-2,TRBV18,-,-,CASSPPGQNTGELFF,TGTGCCAGCTCACCACCCGGACAGAACACCGGGGAGCTGTTTTTT
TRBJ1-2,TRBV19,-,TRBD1,CASSRDRGREGYTF,TGTGCCAGCAGCCGGGACAGGGGCCGTGAGGGCTACACCTTC
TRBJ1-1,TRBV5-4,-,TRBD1,CASSRQGTEAFF,TGTGCCAGCAGCCGACAGGGGACTGAAGCTTTCTTT
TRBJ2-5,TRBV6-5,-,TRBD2,CASSLAGKETQYF,TGTGCCAGCAGCCTAGCGGGTAAAGAGACCCAGTACTTC
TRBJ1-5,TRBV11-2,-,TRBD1,CASSWGQGGNQPQHF,TGTGCCAGCAGCTGGGGACAGGGTGGTAATCAGCCCCAGCATTTT
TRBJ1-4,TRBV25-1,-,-,CASSSRVTNEKLFF,TGTGCCAGCAGTTCGCGCGTGACTAATGAAAAACTGTTTTTT
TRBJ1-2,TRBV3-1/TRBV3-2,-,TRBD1,CASSQGTGDGYTF,TGTGCCAGCAGCCAAGGGACAGGAGATGGCTACACCTTC
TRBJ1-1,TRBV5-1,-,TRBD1,CASSLEDRREAFF,TGCGCCAGCAGCTTGGAGGACAGGAGAGAAGCTTTCTTT
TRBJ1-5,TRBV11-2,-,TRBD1,CASSLGDRGPYSNQPQHF,TGTGCCAGCAGCTTAGGGGACAGGGGCCCCTATAGCAATCAGCCCCAGCATTTT
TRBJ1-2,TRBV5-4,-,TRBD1,CASSFGQADYGYTF,TGTGCCAGCAGTTTTGGACAGGCGGACTATGGCTACACCTTC
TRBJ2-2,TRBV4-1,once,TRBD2,CASSRGTSGTSNTGELFF,TGCGCCAGCAGCCGCGGGACTAGCGGGACCTCGAACACCGGGGAGCTGTTTTTT
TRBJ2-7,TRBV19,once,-,CASSLRQDSYEQYF,TGTGCCAGTAGTCTCCGACAGGACTCCTACGAGCAGTACTTC
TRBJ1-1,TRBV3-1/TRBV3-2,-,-,CASSGTLATEAFF,TGTGCCAGCAGTGGGACATTAGCGACTGAAGCTTTCTTT